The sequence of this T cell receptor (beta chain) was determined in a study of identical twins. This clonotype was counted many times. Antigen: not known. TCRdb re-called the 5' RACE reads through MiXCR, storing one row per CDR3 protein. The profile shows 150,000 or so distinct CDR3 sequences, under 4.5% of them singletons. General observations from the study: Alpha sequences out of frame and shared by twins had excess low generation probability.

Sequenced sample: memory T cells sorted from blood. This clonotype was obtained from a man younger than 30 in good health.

For the CDR3, the DNA is TGCAGTGCTAGAGAGGGGGGGAGTCAGAGCTCCTATAATTCACCCCTCCACTTT. Translated, it gives CSAREGGSQSSYNSPLHF. The chain couples TRBV20-1 to TRBJ1-6, with D perhaps matching TRBD1 (5 bases). The CDR3 consists of 18 residues. V lost 0 bases and J 0 bases, leaving 15 bases between the germline ends. Germline V gene lookup returns CDR1 DFQATT and CDR2 SNEGSKA (reference sequence).